These T cell receptor beta chains were read from a single sample in a study of shared clonotypes between healthy human individuals. Some clones are missing from TCRdb's copy, which holds only in-frame ones; the method was immunoSEQ multiplex PCR. Of 1,100,000 or so clones in the sample, more than 75% are singletons; the top ten hold more than 0.5%. Sequencing was carried out using memory CD4+ T cells from PBMCs. The source is a young man in good health. Some clones in this sample may be carry-over from other donors' samples. The CDR3 runs from the conserved cysteine through the conserved F or W. Each record gives: D gene, V gene, clone size, J gene, CDR3 protein, CDR3 DNA. D genes are given only for firm matches. A clone size is listed for some rows: how often the clone was seen (once, few, many), or a class if it is expanded.

>.|TRBV19|.|TRBJ2-7
CASSTMGRRGGEQYF
TGTGCCAGTAGTACGATGGGAAGGAGGGGAGGCGAGCAGTACTTC
>.|TRBV9|.|TRBJ1-2
CASSKKQGTPFFPYGYTF
TGTGCCAGCAGCAAAAAACAGGGAACGCCTTTCTTCCCCTATGGCTACACCTTC
>.|TRBV19|.|TRBJ1-2
CASTDLGATTGGYTF
TGTGCCAGTACCGATCTGGGGGCCACCACCGGTGGCTACACCTTC
>.|TRBV28|.|TRBJ2-1
CASSFRANEQFF
TGTGCCAGCAGTTTTCGGGCAAATGAGCAGTTCTTC
>.|TRBV5-1|.|TRBJ1-4
CASSYSGTTNEKLFF
TGCGCCAGCAGCTACTCCGGGACAACTAATGAAAAACTGTTTTTT
>.|TRBV5-1|.|TRBJ2-2
CASSPAGENTGELFF
TGCGCCAGCAGCCCCGCAGGGGAGAACACCGGGGAGCTGTTTTTT
>.|TRBV2|.|TRBJ1-1
CASREDGNTEAFF
TGTGCCAGCAGGGAAGACGGGAACACTGAAGCTTTCTTT
>TRBD1|TRBV7-9|.|TRBJ1-1
CASSLGRDSEAFF
TGTGCCAGCAGCTTAGGCCGGGACAGCGAAGCTTTCTTT
>.|TRBV25-1|.|TRBJ1-2
CASSQGTNYGYTF
TGTGCCAGCAGTCAAGGGACTAACTATGGCTACACCTTC
>.|TRBV5-6|.|TRBJ2-3
CASQAARRGPDTQYF
TGTGCCAGCCAGGCGGCCCGAAGAGGGCCAGATACGCAGTATTTT
>.|TRBV7-8|.|TRBJ2-5
CASSFGLDQETQYF
TGTGCCAGCAGCTTCGGTTTGGACCAAGAGACCCAGTACTTC
>TRBD1|TRBV30|.|TRBJ2-7
CAWNLNRGREQYF
TGTGCCTGGAATCTTAACAGGGGGCGAGAGCAGTACTTC
>TRBD2|TRBV5-1|.|TRBJ2-7
CASSLGLAGAREQYF
TGCGCCAGCAGCTTGGGTTTAGCGGGAGCGAGGGAGCAGTACTTC
>.|TRBV9|.|TRBJ2-3
CASSVGGGPSSTDTQYF
TGTGCCAGCAGCGTAGGTGGCGGGCCCTCTAGCACAGATACGCAGTATTTT
>TRBD2|TRBV9|.|TRBJ2-2
CASSTRGDPNTGELFF
TGTGCCAGCAGCACCCGGGGGGACCCGAACACCGGGGAGCTGTTTTTT
>.|TRBV28|.|TRBJ2-3
CASRFFPGDTQYF
TGTGCCAGCAGGTTTTTCCCGGGGGATACGCAGTATTTT
>.|TRBV6-1|.|TRBJ1-1
CASSGLLLTNTEAFF
TGTGCCAGCAGTGGCCTCCTACTCACGAACACTGAAGCTTTCTTT
>.|TRBV4-1|.|TRBJ2-2
CASSQGQTNTGELFF
TGCGCCAGCAGCCAAGGCCAGACGAACACCGGGGAGCTGTTTTTT
>TRBD1|TRBV9|.|TRBJ2-3
CASSGPGQESTDTQYF
TGTGCCAGCAGCGGACCGGGACAGGAGAGCACAGATACGCAGTATTTT
>.|TRBV25-1|.|TRBJ2-2
CASSEGGRVSELFF
TGTGCCAGCAGTGAAGGAGGCAGAGTGTCCGAGCTGTTTTTT
>.|TRBV25-1|once|TRBJ1-1
CASSDPGGVNTEAFF
TGTGCCAGCAGTGATCCGGGAGGGGTTAACACTGAAGCTTTCTTT
>.|TRBV19|.|TRBJ1-5
CASGLTGKQHF
TGTGCCAGTGGTCTAACCGGAAAACAGCATTTT
>TRBD2|TRBV7-9|.|TRBJ2-1
CATEVLAGGYNEQFF
TGTGCCACCGAGGTCCTAGCGGGAGGCTACAATGAGCAGTTCTTC
>.|TRBV28|.|TRBJ1-5
CASTTGTKPGVSNQPQHF
TGTGCCAGCACCACCGGGACAAAACCTGGGGTTAGCAATCAGCCCCAGCATTTT
>.|TRBV5-1|.|TRBJ1-4
CASSLETATNEKLFF
TGCGCCAGCAGCCTTGAGACAGCAACTAATGAAAAACTGTTTTTT
>.|TRBV30|few|TRBJ2-4
CAWSTSSGEYF
TGTGCCTGGAGTACGAGTAGCGGTGAGTACTTC
>TRBD1|TRBV5-6|.|TRBJ1-2
CASSLVTGTGDGYTF
TGTGCCAGCAGCTTGGTGACAGGGACAGGGGATGGCTACACCTTC
>.|TRBV7-9|.|TRBJ2-3
CASSLAAIAFTDTQYF
TGTGCCAGCAGCTTAGCGGCGATAGCTTTCACAGATACGCAGTATTTT
>TRBD2|TRBV5-1|.|TRBJ2-2
CASSLALAGVLNTGELFF
TGCGCCAGCAGCTTGGCCCTAGCGGGAGTGTTGAACACCGGGGAGCTGTTTTTT
>.|TRBV18|.|TRBJ2-7
CASSPEVGRTYEQYF
TGTGCCAGCTCACCAGAGGTGGGGAGGACGTACGAGCAGTACTTC
>.|TRBV2|few|TRBJ2-3
CASRDKGWQAGDTQYF
TGTGCCAGCAGGGATAAGGGGTGGCAAGCAGGTGATACGCAGTATTTT
>.|TRBV6-4|many|TRBJ2-2
CASSDRDTGELFF
TGTGCCAGCAGTGACAGGGACACCGGGGAGCTGTTTTTT
>.|TRBV6-5|few|TRBJ1-5
CASSWTAIDQPQHF
TGTGCCAGCAGTTGGACGGCAATAGATCAGCCCCAGCATTTT
>.|TRBV28|.|TRBJ1-1
CASSDWDTVNTEAFF
TGTGCCAGCAGTGATTGGGACACCGTGAACACTGAAGCTTTCTTT
>.|TRBV28|many|TRBJ1-2
CASSPSIGGYTF
TGTGCCAGCAGCCCCTCAATTGGAGGCTACACCTTC
>.|TRBV7-3|.|TRBJ2-5
CASSRRVRETQYF
TGTGCCAGCAGCCGCAGGGTCCGGGAGACCCAGTACTTC
>TRBD2|TRBV5-4|few|TRBJ2-2
CASSSQGREVVGELFF
TGTGCCAGCAGCTCGCAGGGGCGGGAGGTTGTCGGGGAGCTGTTTTTT
>TRBD2|TRBV29-1|.|TRBJ2-1
CSVSVGTSGSYEQFF
TGCAGCGTCTCCGTGGGGACTAGCGGGAGCTATGAGCAGTTCTTC
>.|TRBV19|.|TRBJ1-5
CASSLRNQPQHF
TGTGCCAGTAGTCTCAGAAATCAGCCCCAGCATTTT
>.|TRBV27|.|TRBJ1-4
CASSTTMGEKLFF
TGTGCCAGCAGTACCACCATGGGTGAAAAACTGTTTTTT
>.|TRBV7-2|.|TRBJ2-5
CASSLSRGALETQYF
TGTGCCAGCAGCTTAAGTAGGGGCGCTTTAGAGACCCAGTACTTC
>.|TRBV11-2|.|TRBJ2-3
CASSLGDYHTDTQYF
TGTGCCAGCAGCTTAGGCGACTACCACACAGATACGCAGTATTTT
>.|TRBV25-1|.|TRBJ1-6
CASTKGGGPSPLHF
TGTGCCAGCACCAAGGGAGGGGGACCTTCACCCCTCCACTTT
>.|TRBV5-1|few|TRBJ2-3
CASSETSTDTQYF
TGCGCCAGCAGCGAGACGAGCACAGATACGCAGTATTTT
>TRBD2|TRBV29-1|.|TRBJ2-5
CSVTLKAGGETQYF
TGCAGCGTCACACTGAAAGCGGGAGGAGAGACCCAGTACTTC